Shown below are 17 T cell receptor beta chains from a single sample sequenced in a study of blood T cell repertoires in COVID-19. Here immunoSEQ multiplex PCR was the method, and the copy in TCRdb shows in-frame clones only, minus some. The repertoire holds around 200,000 clones, with 65% to 85% as singletons. The specimen sequenced was peripheral blood. All receptors derive from a man between 50 and 59 years old with active or convalescent COVID-19.

The chain joins TRBV6-6 to TRBJ1-2, with TRBD1 identical over 7 bases. V lost 5 bases, J lost 3 bases, and 15 bases stayed unmatched. Germline V gene lookup returns CDR1 MNHNY and CDR2 SVGAGI (reference sequence). The CDR3 loop spans 17 amino acids. The CDR3 DNA reads TGTGCCAGCAGTCCGCTACAGGGGACCTCCGACCACTATGGCTACACCTTC. It yields the protein CASSPLQGTSDHYGYTF.

This CDR3 is CAWSVLGQQTF. CDR3 DNA: TGTGCCTGGAGTGTACTTGGACAGCAGACCTTC. The chain joins TRBV30 to TRBJ1-2; possible D gene TRBD1, 6 bases. Germline values: CDR1 GTSNPN, CDR2 SVGIG (reference sequence). The CDR3 sequence is 11 residues long. The ends were cut back, 0 bases at V and 14 bases at J, with 13 bases in the middle.

The V gene is TRBV29-1, the J gene TRBJ1-1, with D maybe TRBD1 (5 bases). Germline values: CDR1 SQVTM, CDR2 ANQGSEA. The CDR3 has 13 residues. The germline V and J ends were trimmed by 4 bases and 2 bases, with 11 bases remaining between them. The DNA of the CDR3 is TGCAGCGTTGGCCGGACAAGCAACACTGAAGCTTTCTTT. Protein sequence: CSVGRTSNTEAFF.

The CDR3 sequence: CASSRDRGYTIYF. The CDR3 region has the DNA TGTGCCAGCAGCCGGGACAGGGGGTACACCATATATTTT. This chain links TRBV12-3 or TRBV12-4 with TRBJ1-3; 11 bases are shared with TRBD1. V was pared by 6 bases and J by 8 bases, with 3 bases of the junction left unmatched. CDR3 size: 13 residues.

The chain combines TRBV28 with TRBJ1-2, with D possibly being TRBD1 (6 bases). CDR3 size: 12 residues. Germline CDR1 reads MDHEN; CDR2 reads SYDVKM. V lost 3 bases, J lost 8 bases, and 10 bases lay in between. CDR3 amino acids: CASSFVRGGYTF. The DNA for the CDR3 is TGTGCCAGCAGTTTTGTCAGGGGAGGCTACACCTTC.

This clone was recorded once. The chain joins TRBV27 to TRBJ2-5; 9 bases map to TRBD2. J gave up 2 bases and V 4 bases, and 5 bases lay outside the gene matches. The CDR3 is made up of 15 amino acids. The germline V gene has CDR1 MNHEY and CDR2 SMNVEV (reference sequence). Here the CDR3 DNA reads TGTGCCAGCAGTTCCCGACTAGCGGTTCAAGAGACCCAGTACTTC. Encoded protein: CASSSRLAVQETQYF.

The chain carries TRBV18 and TRBJ2-1; 8 bases fit TRBD2. Losses at the gene ends were 2 bases for V and 0 bases for J; bases not matched to a gene: 6. The CDR3 runs 17 residues. CDR1 and CDR2 (germline): KGHSH, LQKENI. The CDR3 is CASSPSTSGSSYNEQFF. The CDR3 DNA is TGTGCCAGCTCACCATCTACTAGCGGTAGCTCCTACAATGAGCAGTTCTTC.

CDR3 in amino acids: CASSSTPQANYGYTF. The CDR3, as DNA: TGTGCCAGCAGTTCGACCCCGCAGGCCAACTATGGCTACACCTTC. This chain joins TRBV27 and TRBJ1-2; D remains ambiguous. Trimming cost V 4 bases and J 2 bases, with 14 bases left between them. In germline, CDR1 is MNHEY, CDR2 SMNVEV (reference sequence). The CDR3 is 15 amino acids.

This chain uses TRBV7-8 with TRBJ2-5, with a tentative D call TRBD2 (5 bases). The length of the CDR3 is 14 residues. Deletions cut 3 bases from V and 5 bases from J, with 13 bases between. Looked up from germline, CDR1 is SGHVS and CDR2 is FQNEAQ. Here the CDR3 reads CASSFDRGRETQYF. The CDR3 DNA follows: TGTGCCAGCAGCTTCGATCGGGGAAGGGAGACCCAGTACTTC.

The CDR3 coding sequence is TGTGCCAGCTCACCACAGGGTTTGAGGGACACCATATATTTT. This encodes CASSPQGLRDTIYF. This rearrangement joins TRBV18 to TRBJ1-3; D is unresolved. CDR1 is KGHSH, CDR2 LQKENI, per germline. The CDR3 sequence is 14 residues long. V shed 1 base and J shed 8 bases, with 12 bases lying between them.

The chain combines TRBV2 with TRBJ1-2; D uncertain. V dropped 7 bases and J dropped 3 bases, with 15 bases sitting between them. Germline CDR1 SNHLY, CDR2 FYNNEI. The CDR3 covers 14 residues. This CDR3 is CASTFPTRDYGYTF. The DNA of the CDR3 is TGTGCCAGCACCTTTCCGACTCGGGACTATGGCTACACCTTC.

V and J are TRBV7-8 and TRBJ2-2, with TRBD1 matching over 12 bases. V dropped 2 bases and J dropped 9; count of bases not matched to a gene: 7. Germline CDR1 is SGHVS and CDR2 is FQNEAQ. This CDR3 comprises 16 residues. The CDR3 sequence: CASSLRRDRGRWELFF. CDR3 coding DNA: TGTGCCAGCAGCTTACGCCGGGACAGGGGGCGTTGGGAGCTGTTTTTT.

The chain uses TRBV15 and TRBJ1-2; tentatively, D is TRBD1 (6 bases). Germline CDR1 reads LNHNV; CDR2 reads YYDKDF (reference sequence). Trimming removed 2 bases from V and 6 bases from J, with 10 bases in between. This CDR3 comprises 13 residues. The CDR3 here is CATSRWNRDGYTF. The CDR3 DNA reads TGTGCCACCAGCAGATGGAACAGGGATGGCTACACCTTC.

The CDR3 reads CSVQLGLNTEAFF. The CDR3 region has the DNA TGCAGCGTTCAGTTGGGCCTGAACACTGAAGCTTTCTTT. This chain links TRBV29-1 with TRBJ1-1, with unresolved D. Trimming stripped 5 bases from V and 0 bases from J, with 10 bases between. The CDR3 contains 13 residues. CDR1 is SQVTM and CDR2 is ANQGSEA in the germline V gene.

The chain links TRBV21-1 to TRBJ1-5; the table gives TRBD1 as D, unverified against the DNA. TRBV21-1 has pseudogene status. The CDR3 length is 18 residues. In DNA form, the CDR3 reads TGTGCCAGCAGCGCAACCTTAAACCCAGGGGTTGGCAATCAGCCCCAGCATTTT. This encodes CASSATLNPGVGNQPQHF.

The rearrangement links TRBV5-6 to TRBJ1-1; 7 bases agree with TRBD1. The CDR3 consists of 15 residues. Trimming took 4 bases from V and 2 from J; bases not matched to a gene: 8. The germline gives CDR1 SGHDT, CDR2 YYEEEE. The CDR3 loop reads CASSPTTGANTEAFF. As DNA, the CDR3 is TGTGCCAGCAGCCCAACTACAGGGGCCAACACTGAAGCTTTCTTT.

This sequence joins TRBV19 and TRBJ2-2; 12 nucleotides align to TRBD1. CDR3 size: 15 residues. Germline CDR1 is LNHDA and CDR2 is SQIVND (reference sequence). With 6 bases clipped from V and 7 bases from J, the junction kept 6 bases outside the gene matches. CDR3 region: CASRPGTGGGGELFF. CDR3 coding DNA: TGTGCCAGTAGGCCCGGGACAGGGGGCGGCGGGGAGCTGTTTTTT.